One and the same sample provided the 14 T cell receptor beta chains below, sequenced in a study of cytomegalovirus exposure and HLA in healthy donors (dated by TCRdb to 2017 to 2019). Library method: the immunoSEQ multiplex PCR assay. The multiplex PCR relied on a mix of 60 forward primers for TCR Vbeta segments and 13 reverse primers for TCR Jbeta segments. Entries here come from immuneACCESS through TCRdb and include only in-frame sequences with V and J called. Some clones fail to appear in such tables; in the studies checked, an unresolved V gene covers under half of the shortfall, and the cause of the remainder is unknown. This sample gives 150,000 to 200,000 clones in total; around 84% of them show up just once. The ten largest clones represent about 6% of the sample. Sequenced sample: PBMCs. The receptors were sampled from a man aged 50-60 years in good health and CMV-seropositive.

This chain links TRBV11-2 with TRBJ2-1; 9 positions match TRBD2. Looked up from germline, CDR1 is SGHAT and CDR2 is FQNNGV. CDR3 length: 16 residues. Trimming took 5 bases from V and 5 from J; bases not matched to a gene: 10. As DNA, the CDR3 is TGTGCCAGCAGCGACCGCCGGACTAGCGAGGACAATGAGCAGTTCTTC. It encodes CASSDRRTSEDNEQFF.

The chain is built from TRBV5-4 and TRBJ1-2; D not certain. The V end was cut by 4 bases, the J end by 8 bases, with 12 bases between. Looked up from germline, CDR1 is SGHNT and CDR2 is YYREEE (reference sequence). CDR3 length: 12 amino acids. The DNA of the CDR3 is TGTGCCAGCAGCCTAGACCAAGACGGCTACACCTTC. It yields the protein CASSLDQDGYTF.

The chain has TRBV10-3 and TRBJ2-3; D possibly corresponds to TRBD1 (6 bases). The CDR3 totals 15 residues. Per germline, CDR1 ENHRY and CDR2 SYGVKD. V shed 6 bases and J shed 0 bases, with 13 bases lying between them. The CDR3 DNA is TGTGCCATCAGGACCGGGACACTCAGCACAGATACGCAGTATTTT. This encodes CAIRTGTLSTDTQYF.

This chain joins TRBV2 and TRBJ2-5; weak D call: TRBD1 (5 bases). Germline assignment: CDR1 SNHLY and CDR2 FYNNEI. V shed 3 bases and J shed 1 base, with 12 bases lying between them. The CDR3 is 15 residues long. The CDR3 DNA is TGTGCCAGCAGTGACAGGACACAATCCCAAGAGACCCAGTACTTC. Encoded protein: CASSDRTQSQETQYF.

This clone is a singleton in its sample. The chain links TRBV7-2 to TRBJ2-1, with D perhaps TRBD1 (5 bases). This CDR3 spans 13 amino acids. With 5 bases removed from V and 6 bases from J, the gap between germline ends came to 11 bases. From germline, CDR1 is SGHTA and CDR2 FQGNSA. The CDR3 DNA follows: TGTGCCAGCAGCCGCGGACAACTCAATGAGCAGTTCTTC. The encoded protein is CASSRGQLNEQFF.

The genes are TRBV30 and TRBJ2-1, with 7 bases aligning to TRBD2. The CDR3 has 13 residues. Germline values: CDR1 GTSNPN, CDR2 SVGIG (reference sequence). Germline trimming cut 0 bases from V and 5 bases from J; bases unmatched to any gene: 1. Written as DNA, the CDR3 is TGTGCCTGGAGTGTAGGGAGGGACAATGAGCAGTTCTTC. This sequence encodes CAWSVGRDNEQFF.

The gene calls are TRBV4-1 and TRBJ2-7; TRBD1 is a possible D gene (5 bases). Per the germline V gene, CDR1 is MGHRA and CDR2 is YSYEKL. The V and J ends lost 3 bases and 4 bases respectively, with 16 bases between them. This CDR3 region has 15 residues. CDR3: CASSHDRTRDYEQYF. As DNA, the CDR3 is TGCGCCAGCAGCCATGATCGTACCAGGGATTACGAGCAGTACTTC.

This rearrangement joins TRBV6-1 to TRBJ1-5; 10 bases map to TRBD1. This CDR3 is built from 20 residues. Germline CDR1 MNHNS, CDR2 SASEGT. J lost 0 bases, V lost 4 bases, and 15 bases had no gene match. The CDR3 loop reads CASSGRLDRGPKHSNQPQHF. The CDR3 DNA reads TGTGCCAGCAGTGGGAGACTTGACAGGGGGCCAAAGCATAGCAATCAGCCCCAGCATTTT.

This clone has only one observation. In DNA, the CDR3 is TGTGCCAGCTCACCCCAACCCGGCCAGGGGGCCAATCAGCCCCAGCATTTT. This translates into CASSPQPGQGANQPQHF. The chain has TRBV18 and TRBJ1-5; 8 bases line up with TRBD1. The CDR3 covers 17 residues. Germline V gene sequence: CDR1 KGHSH, CDR2 LQKENI. Germline trimming cut 3 bases from V and 3 bases from J; bases unmatched to any gene: 10.

The chain uses TRBV30 and TRBJ2-3; the match to TRBD2 covers 7 bases. The CDR3 loop spans 15 amino acids. From germline, CDR1 is GTSNPN and CDR2 SVGIG (reference sequence). V shed 1 base and J 3 bases; nucleotides not matched to a gene: 7. CDR3 bases: TGTGCCTGGAGTGACGGACTAGTAGGGACAGATACGCAGTATTTT. Its protein is CAWSDGLVGTDTQYF.

The rearrangement links TRBV5-1 to TRBJ2-2, with 7 bases identical to TRBD1. This CDR3 has 13 amino acids. Trimming took 3 bases from V and 7 from J; bases not matched to a gene: 3. Germline loops: CDR1 SGHRS, CDR2 YFSETQ. CDR3 protein: CASSSTGVGELFF. The CDR3 bases are TGCGCCAGCAGCTCCACAGGGGTCGGGGAGCTGTTTTTT.

This clone was detected once. This chain links TRBV14 with TRBJ2-1; 7 nucleotides line up with TRBD2. CDR3 length equals 14 residues. Trimming took 3 bases from V and 4 from J; bases not matched to a gene: 3. Germline CDR1 is SGHDN and CDR2 is FVKESK. CDR3 protein: CASSQGGAYNEQFF. In DNA form, the CDR3 reads TGTGCCAGCAGCCAGGGAGGGGCTTACAATGAGCAGTTCTTC.

The chain combines TRBV14 with TRBJ2-2, with unresolved D. CDR3 length: 14 residues. Germline V CDR1 and CDR2: SGHDN, FVKESK. The V gene lost 3 bases and the J gene lost 1 base, with 6 bases spanning the gap. The CDR3 sequence: CASSQSLNTGELFF. The CDR3 nucleotides are TGTGCCAGCAGCCAGTCTCTGAACACCGGGGAGCTGTTTTTT. The full variable domain, with the rest looked up from reference TRBV14 and TRBJ2-2, is EAGVTQFPSHSVIEKGQTVTLRCDPISGHDNLYWYRRVMGKEIKFLLHFVKESKQDESGMPNNRFLAERTGGTYSTLKVQPAELEDSGVYFCASSQSLNTGELFFGEGSRLTVL.

This clone was seen at least ten times. The gene calls are TRBV19 and TRBJ1-6, with 7 nucleotides matching TRBD1. The germline V gene encodes CDR1 LNHDA and CDR2 SQIVND (reference sequence). With 4 bases clipped from V and 8 bases from J, the junction kept 5 bases outside the gene matches. The CDR3 loop spans 14 amino acids. The CDR3 DNA is TGTGCCAGTAGTAGGCGGGACAGTTATTCACCCCTCCACTTT. Amino acid sequence: CASSRRDSYSPLHF.